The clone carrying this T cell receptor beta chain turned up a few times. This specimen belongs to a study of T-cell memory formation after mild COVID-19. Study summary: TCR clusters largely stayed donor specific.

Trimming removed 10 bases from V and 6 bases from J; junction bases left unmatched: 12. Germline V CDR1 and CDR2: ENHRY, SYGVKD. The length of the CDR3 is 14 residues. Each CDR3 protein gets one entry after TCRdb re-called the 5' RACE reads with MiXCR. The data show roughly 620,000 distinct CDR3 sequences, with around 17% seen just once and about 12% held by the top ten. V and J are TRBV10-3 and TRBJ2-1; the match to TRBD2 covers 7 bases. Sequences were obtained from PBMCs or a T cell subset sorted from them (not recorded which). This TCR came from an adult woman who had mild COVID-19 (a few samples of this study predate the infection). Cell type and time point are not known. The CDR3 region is CATRLSGKSNEQFF. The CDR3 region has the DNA TGTGCCACCCGACTGAGCGGGAAGAGCAATGAGCAGTTCTTC.